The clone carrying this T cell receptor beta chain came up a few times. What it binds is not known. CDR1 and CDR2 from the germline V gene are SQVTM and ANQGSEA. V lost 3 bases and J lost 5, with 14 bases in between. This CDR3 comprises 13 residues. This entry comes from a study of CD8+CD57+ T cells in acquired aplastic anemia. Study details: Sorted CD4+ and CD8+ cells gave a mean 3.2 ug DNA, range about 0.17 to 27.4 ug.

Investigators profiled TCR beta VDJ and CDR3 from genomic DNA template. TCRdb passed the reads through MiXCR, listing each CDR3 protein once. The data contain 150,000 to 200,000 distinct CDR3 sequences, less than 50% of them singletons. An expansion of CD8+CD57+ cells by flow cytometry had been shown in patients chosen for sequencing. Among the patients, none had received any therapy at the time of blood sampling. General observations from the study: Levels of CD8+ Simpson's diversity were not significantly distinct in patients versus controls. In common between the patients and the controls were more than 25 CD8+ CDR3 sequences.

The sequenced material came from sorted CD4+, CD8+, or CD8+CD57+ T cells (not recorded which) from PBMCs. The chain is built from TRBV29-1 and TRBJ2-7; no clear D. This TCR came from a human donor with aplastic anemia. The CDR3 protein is CSVDRIGHDEQYF. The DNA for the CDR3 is TGCAGCGTTGACCGGATAGGGCATGACGAGCAGTACTTC.